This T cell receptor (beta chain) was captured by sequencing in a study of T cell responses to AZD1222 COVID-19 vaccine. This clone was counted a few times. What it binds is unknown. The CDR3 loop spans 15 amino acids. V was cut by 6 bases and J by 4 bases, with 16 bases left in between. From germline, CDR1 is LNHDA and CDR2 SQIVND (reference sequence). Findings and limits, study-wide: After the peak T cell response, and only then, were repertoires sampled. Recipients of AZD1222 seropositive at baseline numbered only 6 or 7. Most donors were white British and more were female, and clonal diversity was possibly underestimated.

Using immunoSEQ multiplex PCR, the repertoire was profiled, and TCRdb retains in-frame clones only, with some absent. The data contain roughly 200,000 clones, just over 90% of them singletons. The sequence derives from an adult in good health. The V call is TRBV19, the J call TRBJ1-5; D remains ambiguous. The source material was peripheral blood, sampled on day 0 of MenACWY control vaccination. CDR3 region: CASRTTEGRNQPQHF. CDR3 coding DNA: TGTGCCAGTAGGACTACAGAAGGACGAAATCAGCCCCAGCATTTT.